Below, 23 T cell receptor beta chains from the same sample are listed, as sequenced in a study of lymphopenia after photon versus proton radiotherapy (dated by TCRdb to between 2019 and 2020). The method behind the library was the immunoSEQ multiplex PCR assay. As stored in TCRdb, this immuneACCESS dataset retains in-frame rearrangements with V and J assigned. A fraction of the clones does not appear; measured against another copy, unresolved V genes explain less than half of the discrepancy, and the remainder lacks a known reason. This sample has 24,000 or so clones in its table, and around four fifths of those were observed once. The ten largest clones take up roughly 24% of the sample. The specimen comprised peripheral blood, sampled from a patient treated with photon-based radiotherapy. Every receptor here comes from a man aged 40-49 years with gastric cancer.

The V call is TRBV4-2, the J call TRBJ2-2; D tentatively reads TRBD1 or TRBD2 (5 bases each). This CDR3 has 15 amino acids. V shed 4 bases and J shed 5 bases, with 14 bases lying between them. Germline CDR1 reads LGHNA; CDR2 reads YNFKEQ. CDR3 loop: CASSPGPQTTGELFF. CDR3 nucleotide sequence: TGTGCCAGCAGCCCGGGACCCCAAACGACCGGGGAGCTGTTTTTT.

The chain couples TRBV6-1 to TRBJ2-2, with unresolved D. The V gene's germline CDR1 is MNHNS and CDR2 SASEGT. Between the trimmed V and J ends, which lost 6 bases and 3 bases, there was a span of 14 bases. The CDR3 loop spans 15 amino acids. The CDR3 region is CASRVGIWDTGELFF. The CDR3 region has the DNA TGTGCCAGCAGGGTCGGCATCTGGGACACCGGGGAGCTGTTTTTT.

The V call is TRBV15, the J call TRBJ2-7; D is ambiguous. V was trimmed by 5 bases and J by 2 bases, leaving 10 bases between them. The CDR3 spans 13 residues. Germline V gene sequence: CDR1 LNHNV, CDR2 YYDKDF (reference sequence). Here the CDR3 reads CATSSDLTYEQYF. As DNA, the CDR3 is TGTGCCACCAGCTCGGACCTCACCTACGAGCAGTACTTC.

CDR3 coding DNA: TGTGCCAGCTCACCACCACTAGCGGGGGGCTTTGAGCAGTTCTTC. The encoded protein is CASSPPLAGGFEQFF. The J gene is TRBJ2-1, the V gene TRBV18; 12 nucleotides line up with TRBD2. The junction had 3 bases not matched to a gene; V was cut back by 0 bases and J by 9 bases. The germline V gene has CDR1 KGHSH and CDR2 LQKENI. The CDR3 covers 15 residues.

This clone was counted once. The genes are TRBV9 and TRBJ1-1; D not resolved. This CDR3 has 13 amino acids. Trimming cost V 3 bases and J 3 bases, with 9 bases left between them. Germline V gene sequence: CDR1 SGDLS, CDR2 YYNGEE. The CDR3 here is CASSEPPYTEAFF. DNA of the CDR3: TGTGCCAGCAGCGAGCCCCCTTACACTGAAGCTTTCTTT.

This chain joins TRBV27 and TRBJ2-5; 10 bases are shared with TRBD1. The V segment lost 4 bases and the J segment 1 base; nucleotides outside the gene matches: 3. Germline loops: CDR1 MNHEY, CDR2 SMNVEV (reference sequence). There are 15 residues in the CDR3. The chain's CDR3 is CASSSGTGAQETQYF. The CDR3 DNA sequence: TGTGCCAGCAGTTCCGGGACAGGGGCCCAAGAGACCCAGTACTTC.

The chain recombines TRBV25-1 with TRBJ2-2; perhaps TRBD1 as D (6 bases). V shed 4 bases and J shed 0 bases, with 18 bases lying between them. Germline-derived CDR1 and CDR2 are MGHDK and SYGVNS. The CDR3 contains 18 residues. In nucleotides, the CDR3 is TGTGCCAGCAGTGCCTCACCGGGACATATGACGAACACCGGGGAGCTGTTTTTT. It encodes CASSASPGHMTNTGELFF.

The chain links TRBV27 to TRBJ2-3; 14 bases agree with TRBD2. The germline CDR1 and CDR2 sequences are MNHEY and SMNVEV (reference sequence). The CDR3 covers 18 residues. Trimming took 1 base from V and 2 from J; bases not matched to a gene: 5. Here the CDR3 DNA reads TGTGCCAGCAGTTTATGGGGACTAGCGGGGGTCTACACAGATACGCAGTATTTT. This sequence encodes CASSLWGLAGVYTDTQYF.

The rearrangement joins TRBV10-3 to TRBJ2-3; 7 bases fit TRBD1. Germline CDR1 is ENHRY and CDR2 is SYGVKD. V lost 8 bases, J lost 0 bases, and 5 bases stayed unmatched. This CDR3 has 14 residues. CDR3 nucleotide sequence: TGTGCCATCGGGGACAGAGCTAGCACAGATACGCAGTATTTT. This gives the protein CAIGDRASTDTQYF.

CDR3 loop: CAWRRPPNTGELFF. For the CDR3, the DNA is TGTGCCTGGAGGCGGCCCCCAAACACCGGGGAGCTGTTTTTT. The rearrangement joins TRBV30 to TRBJ2-2; D remains ambiguous. This CDR3 has 14 amino acids. The germline V and J ends were trimmed by 3 bases and 2 bases, with 10 bases remaining between them. CDR1 and CDR2 from the germline V gene are GTSNPN and SVGIG (reference sequence). Full variable domain (remainder filled in from reference TRBV30 and TRBJ2-2): SQTIHQWPATLVQPVGSPLSLECTVEGTSNPNLYWYRQAAGRGLQLLFYSVGIGQISSEVPQNLSASRPQDRQFILSSKKLLLSDSGFYLCAWRRPPNTGELFFGEGSRLTVL.

The chain uses TRBV29-1 and TRBJ1-2; D is undetermined. Trimming pared 5 bases from V and 5 bases from J, leaving 9 bases between. Per the germline V gene, CDR1 is SQVTM and CDR2 is ANQGSEA. CDR3 length: 11 amino acids. The DNA for the CDR3 is TGCAGCGTTCTCACAGAGTATGGCTACACCTTC. Translating it yields CSVLTEYGYTF.

V is TRBV19 and J is TRBJ2-2; no clear D gene. V lost 4 bases to trimming and J lost 6 bases, with 3 bases between them. The CDR3 consists of 11 residues. Germline values: CDR1 LNHDA, CDR2 SQIVND (reference sequence). Here the CDR3 DNA reads TGTGCCAGTAGTAGTTCCGGGGAGCTGTTTTTT. It is translated as CASSSSGELFF.

The CDR3 nucleotides are TGTGCCTGGAGTGTACAGTCGAGGAAAACCGGGGAGCTGTTTTTT. Translated, it gives CAWSVQSRKTGELFF. The rearrangement links TRBV30 to TRBJ2-2; D ambiguous. Germline-derived CDR1 and CDR2 are GTSNPN and SVGIG (reference sequence). V was clipped by 0 bases and J by 5 bases, with 13 bases between them. CDR3 length: 15 residues.

The V call is TRBV5-1, the J call TRBJ2-5, with TRBD2 identical over 9 bases. Unmatched junction bases numbered 8, after V lost 3 bases and J lost 5 bases. The CDR3 totals 15 residues. Germline V CDR1 and CDR2: SGHRS, YFSETQ. This CDR3 reads CASSSSGGGAETQYF. As DNA, the CDR3 is TGCGCCAGCAGCTCCTCAGGCGGGGGGGCGGAGACCCAGTACTTC.

This rearrangement joins TRBV14 to TRBJ2-2, with D maybe TRBD2 (7 bases). CDR3 size: 18 residues. Germline CDR1 reads SGHDN; CDR2 reads FVKESK. V gave up 4 bases and J gave up 4 bases, with 22 bases separating them. CDR3: CASSPPWGAAGFTGELFF. The DNA for the CDR3 is TGTGCCAGCAGCCCCCCCTGGGGGGCAGCGGGATTCACCGGGGAGCTGTTTTTT.

The chain carries TRBV5-4 and TRBJ2-7; 10 positions match TRBD1. The CDR3 covers 16 residues. Germline loops: CDR1 SGHNT, CDR2 YYREEE (reference sequence). V was clipped by 2 bases and J by 6 bases; unmatched bases: 11. The CDR3 reads CASSFAGTGVIFEQYF. In nucleotides, the CDR3 is TGTGCCAGCAGCTTCGCGGGGACAGGGGTTATTTTCGAGCAGTACTTC.

The chain has TRBV30 and TRBJ1-1; D is possibly TRBD1 (6 bases). The CDR3 is 14 residues long. Germline-derived CDR1 and CDR2 are GTSNPN and SVGIG (reference sequence). V gave up 3 bases and J gave up 1 base, with 12 bases separating them. CDR3 in amino acids: CAWSLGAGNTEAFF. The CDR3 DNA is TGTGCCTGGAGCCTGGGGGCCGGGAACACTGAAGCTTTCTTT.

This clone was counted a few times. The chain joins TRBV5-1 to TRBJ1-1, with D possibly matching TRBD1 (6 bases). Germline-derived CDR1 and CDR2 are SGHRS and YFSETQ. The CDR3 runs 15 residues. Trimming took 0 bases from V and 3 from J, leaving 12 bases between them. The CDR3 protein is CASSLAAGEYTEAFF. CDR3 nucleotide sequence: TGCGCCAGCAGCTTGGCAGCAGGGGAATACACTGAAGCTTTCTTT. Supplemented by reference TRBV5-1 and TRBJ1-1, the full variable domain reads KAGVTQTPRYLIKTRGQQVTLSCSPISGHRSVSWYQQTPGQGLQFLFEYFSETQRNKGNFPGRFSGRQFSNSRSEMNVSTLELGDSALYLCASSLAAGEYTEAFFGQGTRLTVV.

To note about this clone: The same CDR3 can be traced to other DNA sequences in this sample. The chain has TRBV25-1 and TRBJ1-4; no firm D call. The CDR3 sequence is 14 residues long. Trimming shortened V by 2 bases and J by 8 bases, and 12 bases separated the two germline ends. Germline V CDR1 and CDR2: MGHDK, SYGVNS. CDR3 sequence (DNA): TGTGCCAGCAGTGAAGCGGGAAGTGGGGAAAAACTGTTTTTT. It translates to CASSEAGSGEKLFF.

For this clone: Other nucleotide sequences from this sample produce the same CDR3. The rearrangement links TRBV5-8 to TRBJ1-5; the D is unclear. The CDR3 runs to 14 residues. Germline CDR1 reads SGHTS; CDR2 reads YDEGEE. V was clipped by 4 bases and J by 4 bases, with 12 bases between them. CDR3 nucleotides: TGTGCCAGCAGCCCCCGTGTCGGAAATCAGCCCCAGCATTTT. It codes for CASSPRVGNQPQHF.

This clone has just a few counts. The J gene is TRBJ1-4, the V gene TRBV18; tentatively, D is TRBD1 (5 bases). The CDR3 is 16 amino acids. Between the trimmed V and J ends, which lost 2 bases and 0 bases, there was a span of 10 bases. Germline V gives CDR1 KGHSH, CDR2 LQKENI. CDR3 loop: CASSPVVGATNEKLFF. CDR3 sequence (DNA): TGTGCCAGCTCACCAGTGGTGGGGGCAACTAATGAAAAACTGTTTTTT.

The rearrangement links TRBV11-2 to TRBJ2-5, with 8 bases lining up with TRBD1. This CDR3 has 16 amino acids. Germline CDR1 SGHAT, CDR2 FQNNGV. V lost 1 base, J lost 3 bases, and 7 bases stayed unmatched. This chain's CDR3 is CASSLALPTGEETQYF. In DNA, the CDR3 is TGTGCCAGCAGCTTAGCTCTTCCGACAGGGGAAGAGACCCAGTACTTC.

This clone occurred once. Within the sample, other DNA sequences also encode this same CDR3. V is TRBV18 and J is TRBJ1-1, with a possible D match to TRBD1 (5 bases). V lost 3 bases to trimming and J lost 1 base, with 9 bases between them. The CDR3 covers 14 residues. CDR1 is KGHSH, CDR2 LQKENI, per germline. CDR3 protein: CASSPAGGNTEAFF. The DNA for the CDR3 is TGTGCCAGCTCACCGGCGGGGGGGAACACTGAAGCTTTCTTT.